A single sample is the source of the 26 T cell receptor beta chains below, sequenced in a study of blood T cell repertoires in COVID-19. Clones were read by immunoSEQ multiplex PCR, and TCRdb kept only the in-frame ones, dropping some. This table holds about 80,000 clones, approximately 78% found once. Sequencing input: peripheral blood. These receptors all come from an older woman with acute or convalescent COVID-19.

The CDR3 DNA is TGTGCCAGCAGGAGTGACAGTAGCAATCAGCCCCAGCATTTT. It codes for CASRSDSSNQPQHF. The chain uses TRBV6-5 and TRBJ1-5; TRBD1 might be the D (5 bases). The CDR3 contains 14 residues. V dropped 6 bases and J dropped 0 bases, with 9 bases sitting between them. Germline loops: CDR1 MNHEY, CDR2 SVGAGI.

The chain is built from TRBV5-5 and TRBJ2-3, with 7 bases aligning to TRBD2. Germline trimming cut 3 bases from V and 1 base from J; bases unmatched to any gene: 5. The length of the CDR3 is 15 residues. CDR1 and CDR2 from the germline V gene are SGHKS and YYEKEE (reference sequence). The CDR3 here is CASSWEGRGTDTQYF. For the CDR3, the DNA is TGTGCCAGCAGCTGGGAGGGGCGCGGCACAGATACGCAGTATTTT.

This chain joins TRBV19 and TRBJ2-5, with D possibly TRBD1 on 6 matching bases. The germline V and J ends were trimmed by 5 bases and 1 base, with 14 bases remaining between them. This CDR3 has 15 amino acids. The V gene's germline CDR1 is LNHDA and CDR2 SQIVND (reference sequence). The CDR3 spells CASSSMQGIQETQYF. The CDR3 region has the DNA TGTGCCAGTAGTTCCATGCAGGGGATCCAAGAGACCCAGTACTTC.

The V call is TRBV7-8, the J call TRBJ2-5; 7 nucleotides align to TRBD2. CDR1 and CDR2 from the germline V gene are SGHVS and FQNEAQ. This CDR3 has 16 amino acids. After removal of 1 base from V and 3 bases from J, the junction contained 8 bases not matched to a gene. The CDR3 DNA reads TGTGCCAGCAGCTTAGTTGGGGGAGGGCCAAAAGAGACCCAGTACTTC. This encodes CASSLVGGGPKETQYF.

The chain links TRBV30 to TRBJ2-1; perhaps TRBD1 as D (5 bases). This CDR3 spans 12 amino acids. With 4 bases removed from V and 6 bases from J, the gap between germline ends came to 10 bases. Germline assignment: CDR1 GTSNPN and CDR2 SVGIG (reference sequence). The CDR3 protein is CAWTDRVNEQFF. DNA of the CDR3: TGTGCCTGGACTGACAGAGTCAATGAGCAGTTCTTC. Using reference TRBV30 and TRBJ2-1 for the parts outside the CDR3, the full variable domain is SQTIHQWPATLVQPVGSPLSLECTVEGTSNPNLYWYRQAAGRGLQLLFYSVGIGQISSEVPQNLSASRPQDRQFILSSKKLLLSDSGFYLCAWTDRVNEQFFGPGTRLTVL.

Here the CDR3 reads CASSLNRGLRITGELFF. CDR3 nucleotides: TGTGCCAGCAGTCTGAACAGGGGGCTCCGGATCACCGGGGAGCTGTTTTTT. The chain recombines TRBV27 with TRBJ2-2, with 9 bases identical to TRBD1. Trimming at V came to 5 bases and at J to 4 bases, leaving 11 bases not matched to a gene. CDR3 length equals 17 residues. In germline, CDR1 is MNHEY, CDR2 SMNVEV (reference sequence).

In DNA form, the CDR3 reads TGTGCCAGCAGTTCATCGACAGGGGAAAGCGCTGAAGCTTTCTTT. Amino acids: CASSSSTGESAEAFF. The rearrangement uses TRBV5-5 and TRBJ1-1; 8 positions match TRBD1. CDR1 and CDR2 from the germline V gene are SGHKS and YYEKEE (reference sequence). This CDR3 is built from 15 residues. The junction had 12 bases not matched to a gene; V was cut back by 5 bases and J by 6 bases.

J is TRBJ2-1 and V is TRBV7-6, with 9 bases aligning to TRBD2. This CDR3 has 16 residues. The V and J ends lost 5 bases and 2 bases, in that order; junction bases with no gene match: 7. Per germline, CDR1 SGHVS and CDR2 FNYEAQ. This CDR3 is CASSPRLAEAYNEQFF. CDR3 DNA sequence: TGTGCCAGCAGCCCGCGACTAGCGGAGGCCTACAATGAGCAGTTCTTC.

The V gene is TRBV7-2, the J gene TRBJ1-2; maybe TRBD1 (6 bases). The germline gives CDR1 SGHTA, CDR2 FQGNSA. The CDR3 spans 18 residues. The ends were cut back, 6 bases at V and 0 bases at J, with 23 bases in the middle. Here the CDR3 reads CASSSRPGGGLPNYGYTF. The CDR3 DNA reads TGTGCCAGCAGTTCTAGACCGGGAGGGGGACTACCTAACTATGGCTACACCTTC. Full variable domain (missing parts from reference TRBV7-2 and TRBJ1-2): GAGVSQSPSNKVTEKGKDVELRCDPISGHTALYWYRQSLGQGLEFLIYFQGNSAPDKSGLPSDRFSAERTGGSVSTLTIQRTQQEDSAVYLCASSSRPGGGLPNYGYTFGSGTRLTVV.

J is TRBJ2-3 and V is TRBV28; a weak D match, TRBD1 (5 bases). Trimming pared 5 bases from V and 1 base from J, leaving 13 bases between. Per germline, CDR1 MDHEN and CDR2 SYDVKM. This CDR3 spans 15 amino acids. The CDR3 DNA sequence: TGTGCCAGCAGTATTGCCCTACAGGGCACAGATACGCAGTATTTT. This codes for CASSIALQGTDTQYF. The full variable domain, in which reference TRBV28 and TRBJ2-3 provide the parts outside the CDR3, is DVKVTQSSRYLVKRTGEKVFLECVQDMDHENMFWYRQDPGLGLRLIYFSYDVKMKEKGDIPEGYSVSREKKERFSLILESASTNQTSMYLCASSIALQGTDTQYFGPGTRLTVL.

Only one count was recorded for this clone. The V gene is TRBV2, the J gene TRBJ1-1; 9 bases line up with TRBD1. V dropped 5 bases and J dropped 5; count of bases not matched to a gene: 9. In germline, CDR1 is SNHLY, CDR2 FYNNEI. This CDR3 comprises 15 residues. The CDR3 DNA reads TGTGCCAGCAGTCGACAGGGGGTGCAAACAACTGAAGCTTTCTTT. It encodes CASSRQGVQTTEAFF.

The CDR3 DNA reads as TGCGCCAGCAGCCGGGCAGCGGGGGGCTCCTACGAGCAGTACTTC. Its translation is CASSRAAGGSYEQYF. The chain joins TRBV4-1 to TRBJ2-7; the match to TRBD2 covers 9 bases. Germline V gene lookup returns CDR1 MGHRA and CDR2 YSYEKL. J was trimmed by 0 bases and V by 4 bases; bases with no gene match: 4. This CDR3 comprises 15 residues.

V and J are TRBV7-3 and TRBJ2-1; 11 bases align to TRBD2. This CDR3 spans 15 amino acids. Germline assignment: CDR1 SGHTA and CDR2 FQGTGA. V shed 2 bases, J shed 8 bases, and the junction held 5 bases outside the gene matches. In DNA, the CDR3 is TGTGCCAGCAGCTTAGGGGTAGCGGGAGGGGATGAGCAGTTCTTC. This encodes CASSLGVAGGDEQFF.

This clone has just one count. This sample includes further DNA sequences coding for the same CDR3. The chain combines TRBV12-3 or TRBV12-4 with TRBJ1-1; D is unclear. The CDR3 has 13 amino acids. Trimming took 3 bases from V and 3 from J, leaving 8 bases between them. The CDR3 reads CASSLTRDTEAFF. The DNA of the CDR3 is TGTGCCAGCAGTTTGACCCGGGACACTGAAGCTTTCTTT.

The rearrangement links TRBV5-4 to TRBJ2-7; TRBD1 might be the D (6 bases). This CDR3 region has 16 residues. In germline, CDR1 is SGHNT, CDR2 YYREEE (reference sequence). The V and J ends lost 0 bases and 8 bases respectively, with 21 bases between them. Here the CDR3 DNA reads TGTGCCAGCAGCTTGGCAGGGGCGACAGACCATTTCAAGCAGTACTTC. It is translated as CASSLAGATDHFKQYF.

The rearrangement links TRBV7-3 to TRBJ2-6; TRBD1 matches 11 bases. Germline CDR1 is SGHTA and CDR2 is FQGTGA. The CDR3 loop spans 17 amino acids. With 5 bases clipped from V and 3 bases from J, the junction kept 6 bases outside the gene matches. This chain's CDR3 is CASSAGQGAGGANVLTF. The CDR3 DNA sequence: TGTGCCAGCAGCGCTGGACAGGGGGCGGGTGGGGCCAACGTCCTGACTTTC.

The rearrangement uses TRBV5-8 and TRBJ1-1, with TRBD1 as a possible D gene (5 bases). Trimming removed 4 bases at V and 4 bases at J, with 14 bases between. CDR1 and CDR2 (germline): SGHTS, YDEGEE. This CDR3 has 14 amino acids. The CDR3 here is CASSPRVGGTEAFF. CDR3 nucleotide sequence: TGTGCCAGCAGCCCCAGGGTTGGTGGCACTGAAGCTTTCTTT.

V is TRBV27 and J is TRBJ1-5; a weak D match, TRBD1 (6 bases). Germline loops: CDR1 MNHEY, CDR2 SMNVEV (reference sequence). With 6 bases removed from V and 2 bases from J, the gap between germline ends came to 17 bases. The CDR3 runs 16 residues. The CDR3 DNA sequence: TGTGCCAGCAGGTTAATGGGGGCGCGGCGCAATCAGCCCCAGCATTTT. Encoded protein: CASRLMGARRNQPQHF.

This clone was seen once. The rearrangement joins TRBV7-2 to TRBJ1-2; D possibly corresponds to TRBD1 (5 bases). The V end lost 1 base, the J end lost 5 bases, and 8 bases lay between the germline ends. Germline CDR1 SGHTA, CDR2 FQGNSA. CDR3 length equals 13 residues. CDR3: CASSLGRAYGYTF. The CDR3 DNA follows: TGTGCCAGCAGCTTAGGCAGGGCGTATGGCTACACCTTC.

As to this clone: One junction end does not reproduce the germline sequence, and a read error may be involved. In DNA form, the CDR3 reads TGTGCCATCAGTCGATCTCAAGCGGGACAGGGGGCAAGCTCTGGGGCCAACGTCCTGACTTTC. Its protein is CAISRSQAGQGASSGANVLTF. The chain has TRBV6-6 and TRBJ2-6; the match to TRBD1 covers 12 bases. Germline lookup yields CDR1 MNHNY and CDR2 SVGAGI (reference sequence). The length of the CDR3 is 21 residues.

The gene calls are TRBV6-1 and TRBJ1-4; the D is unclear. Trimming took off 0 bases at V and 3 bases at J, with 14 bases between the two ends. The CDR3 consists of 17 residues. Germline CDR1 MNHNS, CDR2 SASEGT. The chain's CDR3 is CASSEARIERSNEKLFF. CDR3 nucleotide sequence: TGTGCCAGCAGTGAAGCTCGGATAGAGAGGTCTAATGAAAAACTGTTTTTT.

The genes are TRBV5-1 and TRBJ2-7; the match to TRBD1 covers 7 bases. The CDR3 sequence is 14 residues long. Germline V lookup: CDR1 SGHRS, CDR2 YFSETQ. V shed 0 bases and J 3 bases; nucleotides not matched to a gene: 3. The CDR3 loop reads CASSLEGAHYEQYF. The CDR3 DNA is TGCGCCAGCAGCTTGGAGGGGGCTCACTACGAGCAGTACTTC.

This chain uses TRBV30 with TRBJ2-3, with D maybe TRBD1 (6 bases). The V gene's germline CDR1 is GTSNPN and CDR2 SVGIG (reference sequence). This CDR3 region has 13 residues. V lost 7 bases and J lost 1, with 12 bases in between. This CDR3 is CAFRQAGTDTQYF. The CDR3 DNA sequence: TGTGCCTTCAGACAGGCCGGCACAGATACGCAGTATTTT.

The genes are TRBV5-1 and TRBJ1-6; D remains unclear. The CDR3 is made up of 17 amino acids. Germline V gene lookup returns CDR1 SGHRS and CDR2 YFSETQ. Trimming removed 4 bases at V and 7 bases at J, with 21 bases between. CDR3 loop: CASSPFGSQTPNSPLHF. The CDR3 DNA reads TGCGCCAGCAGCCCCTTCGGGTCCCAAACGCCAAATTCACCCCTCCACTTT. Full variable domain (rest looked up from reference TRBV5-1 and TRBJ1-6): KAGVTQTPRYLIKTRGQQVTLSCSPISGHRSVSWYQQTPGQGLQFLFEYFSETQRNKGNFPGRFSGRQFSNSRSEMNVSTLELGDSALYLCASSPFGSQTPNSPLHFGNGTRLTVT.

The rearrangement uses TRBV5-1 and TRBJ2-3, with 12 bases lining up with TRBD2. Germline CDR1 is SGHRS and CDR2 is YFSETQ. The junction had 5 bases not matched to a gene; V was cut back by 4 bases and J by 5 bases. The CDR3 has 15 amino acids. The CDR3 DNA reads TGCGCCAGCAGCCCGGGACTAGCGGGCCTAGATACGCAGTATTTT. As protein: CASSPGLAGLDTQYF.

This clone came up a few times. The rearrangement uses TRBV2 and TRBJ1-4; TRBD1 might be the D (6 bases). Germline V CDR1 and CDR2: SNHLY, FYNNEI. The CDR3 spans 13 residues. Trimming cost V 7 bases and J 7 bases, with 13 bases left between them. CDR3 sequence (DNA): TGTGCCAGCACCAGGGGTCGAGGTGAAAAACTGTTTTTT. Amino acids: CASTRGRGEKLFF.